Listed here is a single T cell receptor (beta chain). This sample was taken from a study of blood T cell repertoires in COVID-19. About the research overall: Samples taken during acute and convalescent COVID-19 were collected in the United States, Italy and Spain.

Trimming took 1 base from V and 4 from J, leaving 7 bases between them. Germline V gives CDR1 GTSNPN, CDR2 SVGIG (reference sequence). The CDR3 spans 12 residues. Original handling: Reference gene primer amplification in the assay estimated nucleated cell counts. Some clones are missing from TCRdb's copy, which holds only in-frame ones; the method was immunoSEQ multiplex PCR. The V and J calls and clone size are taken from that table; D and trimming were inferred from the DNA. This table holds about 270,000 clones, 81% found once. Sequencing was done on a sample of peripheral blood. The sequence was obtained from a woman between 55 and 75 years old with active or convalescent COVID-19. The chain is built from TRBV30 and TRBJ1-2; a possible D gene is TRBD1 (5 bases). The CDR3 is CAWSAGVYGYTF. In DNA form, the CDR3 reads TGTGCCTGGAGTGCGGGGGTCTATGGCTACACCTTC.